Presented here are 15 T cell receptor beta chains from one specimen sequenced in a study of T cell changes during pregnancy in multiple sclerosis. Clones were sequenced by immunoSEQ multiplex PCR, and TCRdb holds only the in-frame ones, with some missing. The sample lists some 38,000 clones, around nine tenths occurring once. Sequenced material: CD4+ T cells from peripheral blood mononuclear cells, taken in the second trimester of pregnancy. The receptors stem from a female donor in good health, enrolled as a control in a pregnancy study.

The chain couples TRBV5-6 to TRBJ2-1, with 8 bases lining up with TRBD1. V lost 1 base, J lost 12 bases, and 12 bases stayed unmatched. The length of the CDR3 is 15 residues. Germline V gives CDR1 SGHDT, CDR2 YYEEEE. CDR3 protein: CASSLNRDRTYRQFF. CDR3 nucleotide sequence: TGTGCCAGCAGCTTGAATCGGGACAGGACCTACAGGCAGTTCTTC. Full variable domain (remainder filled in from reference TRBV5-6 and TRBJ2-1): DAGVTQSPTHLIKTRGQQVTLRCSPKSGHDTVSWYQQALGQGPQFIFQYYEEEERQRGNFPDRFSGHQFPNYSSELNVNALLLGDSALYLCASSLNRDRTYRQFFGPGTRLTVL.

This clone was observed a single time. The chain links TRBV5-1 to TRBJ2-1; 7 bases agree with TRBD1. The CDR3 covers 14 residues. From germline, CDR1 is SGHRS and CDR2 YFSETQ. V lost 9 bases and J lost 5; bases outside the gene matches: 11. The CDR3 DNA follows: TGCGCCACTTCGAGGGGGCAGGGGAACAATGAGCAGTTCTTC. Translation: CATSRGQGNNEQFF.

The chain links TRBV5-6 to TRBJ2-7; 7 bases are a match to TRBD1. Germline V lookup: CDR1 SGHDT, CDR2 YYEEEE. The junction had 3 bases not matched to a gene; V was cut back by 3 bases and J by 3 bases. The CDR3 extends over 13 amino acids. The CDR3 spells CASSWDRDYEQYF. The CDR3 nucleotides are TGTGCCAGCAGCTGGGACAGAGACTACGAGCAGTACTTC.

The rearrangement joins TRBV7-2 to TRBJ2-5; 7 bases align to TRBD1. The germline gives CDR1 SGHTA, CDR2 FQGNSA. There are 14 residues in the CDR3. V gave up 4 bases and J gave up 4 bases; unmatched junction bases: 6. DNA for the CDR3: TGTGCCAGCAGCTCCCGGGACAGCCGAGAGACCCAGTACTTC. Its protein is CASSSRDSRETQYF.

The sample holds one count of this clone. The V and J genes are TRBV7-3 and TRBJ2-1, with TRBD2 matching 9 bases. V was pared by 5 bases and J by 2 bases, with 7 bases of the junction left unmatched. Looked up from germline, CDR1 is SGHTA and CDR2 is FQGTGA. This CDR3 spans 16 amino acids. CDR3 protein: CASSLLGGGAYNEQFF. As DNA, the CDR3 is TGTGCCAGCAGCCTTTTGGGCGGGGGGGCCTACAATGAGCAGTTCTTC.

J is TRBJ2-1 and V is TRBV19; possible D gene TRBD1, 5 bases. The CDR3 is 15 amino acids. Germline values: CDR1 LNHDA, CDR2 SQIVND (reference sequence). Trimming left V 5 bases short and J 3 bases short, with 14 bases between. Here the CDR3 reads CASSSQGSFYNEQFF. In DNA form, the CDR3 reads TGTGCCAGTAGTTCTCAGGGAAGCTTCTACAATGAGCAGTTCTTC.

The rearrangement links TRBV5-5 to TRBJ1-2, with D unresolved. The CDR3 has 13 residues. Trimming pared 0 bases from V and 8 bases from J, leaving 11 bases between. CDR1 and CDR2 from the germline V gene are SGHKS and YYEKEE (reference sequence). CDR3 nucleotide sequence: TGTGCCAGCAGCTTGGCGCAGTTCGGGGGCTACACCTTC. Translation gives CASSLAQFGGYTF.

J is TRBJ1-1 and V is TRBV7-6; D is unclear. The CDR3 has 14 residues. The germline gives CDR1 SGHVS, CDR2 FNYEAQ. Trimming took off 1 base at V and 1 base at J, with 7 bases between the two ends. The DNA for the CDR3 is TGTGCCAGCAGCTTAGTTTCGGGGAACACTGAAGCTTTCTTT. The encoded protein is CASSLVSGNTEAFF.

The rearrangement links TRBV19 to TRBJ2-2, with 8 bases matching TRBD1. V trimming: 2 bases; J trimming: 4 bases; junction bases outside the gene matches: 6. The CDR3 covers 16 residues. The germline V gene has CDR1 LNHDA and CDR2 SQIVND (reference sequence). CDR3 loop: CASSITGTGRTGELFF. CDR3 DNA sequence: TGTGCCAGTAGTATAACCGGGACAGGACGCACCGGGGAGCTGTTTTTT.

V and J are TRBV19 and TRBJ2-2; 8 positions agree with TRBD2. Germline CDR1 reads LNHDA; CDR2 reads SQIVND (reference sequence). The CDR3 consists of 16 residues. V lost 3 bases to trimming and J lost 2 bases; unmatched junction nucleotides: 5. DNA of the CDR3: TGTGCCAGTAGTATTGCGCGGGGGGTTAACACCGGGGAGCTGTTTTTT. Its protein product is CASSIARGVNTGELFF. The full variable domain, rest sourced from reference TRBV19 and TRBJ2-2, is DGGITQSPKYLFRKEGQNVTLSCEQNLNHDAMYWYRQDPGQGLRLIYYSQIVNDFQKGDIAEGYSVSREKKESFPLTVTSAQKNPTAFYLCASSIARGVNTGELFFGEGSRLTVL.

This clone was observed a handful of times. The chain employs TRBV5-1 and TRBJ2-2; D is perhaps TRBD2 (6 bases). The CDR3 extends over 13 amino acids. V lost 5 bases, J lost 5 bases, and 10 bases lay in between. Germline V lookup: CDR1 SGHRS, CDR2 YFSETQ. The CDR3: CASSWAGTGELFF. The CDR3 coding sequence is TGCGCCAGCAGTTGGGCGGGAACCGGGGAGCTGTTTTTT.

CDR3 protein: CASSELGGATWGEQFF. CDR3 DNA sequence: TGTGCCAGCAGTGAACTGGGCGGGGCCACCTGGGGGGAGCAGTTCTTC. The V gene is TRBV2, the J gene TRBJ2-1; a possible D gene is TRBD2 (6 bases). CDR3 length: 16 residues. Germline loops: CDR1 SNHLY, CDR2 FYNNEI. Trimming pared 2 bases from V and 10 bases from J, leaving 21 bases between.

This chain joins TRBV19 and TRBJ2-7, with D possibly TRBD1 on 6 matching bases. CDR3 length: 15 amino acids. With 4 bases removed from V and 2 bases from J, the gap between germline ends came to 15 bases. The germline gives CDR1 LNHDA, CDR2 SQIVND (reference sequence). CDR3 DNA sequence: TGTGCCAGTAGTAGGATCTGGCAGGGGACCTACGAGCAGTACTTC. Residues: CASSRIWQGTYEQYF.

This rearrangement joins TRBV7-2 to TRBJ1-5; D possibly corresponds to TRBD1 (5 bases). This CDR3 has 14 residues. Trimming took off 3 bases at V and 8 bases at J, with 14 bases between the two ends. The germline CDR1 and CDR2 sequences are SGHTA and FQGNSA. Here the CDR3 reads CASSFADSDKPQHF. CDR3 coding DNA: TGTGCCAGCAGCTTTGCCGACAGTGATAAGCCCCAGCATTTT.

The chain couples TRBV27 to TRBJ1-1, with 7 nucleotides matching TRBD1. CDR1 and CDR2 (germline): MNHEY, SMNVEV (reference sequence). V lost 5 bases, J lost 8 bases, and 11 bases stayed unmatched. CDR3 length: 14 residues. The CDR3 is CASSPLRDSSEAFF. CDR3 DNA: TGTGCCAGCAGTCCTCTACGGGACAGTTCGGAAGCTTTCTTT.